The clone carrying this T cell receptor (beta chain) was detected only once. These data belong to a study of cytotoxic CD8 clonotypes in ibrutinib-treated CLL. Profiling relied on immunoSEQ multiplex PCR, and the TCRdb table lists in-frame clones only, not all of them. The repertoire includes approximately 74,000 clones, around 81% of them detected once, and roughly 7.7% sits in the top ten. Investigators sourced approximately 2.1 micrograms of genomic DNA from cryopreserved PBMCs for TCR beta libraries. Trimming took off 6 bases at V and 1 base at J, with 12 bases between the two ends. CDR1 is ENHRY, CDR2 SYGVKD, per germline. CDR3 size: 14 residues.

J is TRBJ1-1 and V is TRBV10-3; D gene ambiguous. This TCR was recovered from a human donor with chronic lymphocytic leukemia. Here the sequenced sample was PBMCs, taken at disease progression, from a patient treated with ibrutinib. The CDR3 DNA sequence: TGTGCCATCAGGGACGGTTTCAGGAACACTGAAGCTTTCTTT. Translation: CAIRDGFRNTEAFF.